Here is one TCR beta chain with its context. The antigen it binds to is not known. No base quality values were provided; no much bigger clone lies one nucleotide off. CDR1 SGHVS and CDR2 FQNEAQ are derived from the germline V gene. Compared with germline, V lacks 2 bases and J lacks 1 base; bases without a gene match: 4. The CDR3 has 15 amino acids, counting the end cysteine and phenylalanine. The sequence is cut down to CDR3 DNA, 45 bases in frame from base 1. This specimen comes from a study of blood T cell repertoires in COVID-19 (dated by TCRdb to the early 2020s). Turning to the overall study: Samples from collaborators originated in the United States, Italy and Spain and spanned both the acute and convalescent phases of COVID-19. The material from the prospective study consisted of cDNA or gDNA derived from T cells, B-cell-depleted T cells, or PBMCs. Deeply sampled blood TCRbeta repertoires from subjects exposed to, actively infected with, or recovered from COVID-19 were included in the dataset. The repertoires were made available in a free public database intended to serve as a resource for research on the immune response to SARS-CoV-2. The samples were drawn from two sources: the first 160 participants of the ongoing ImmuneRACE study, and 1,200 or so subjects contributed by 6 global collaborators. Nearly every sample came with metadata listing a de-identified subject ID, COVID-19 status, age in years and sex. Where available, HLA class I and class II types were taken from metadata supplied by the sample provider and were not determined by assay-based typing. The study at large found these results: How much clinical and demographic metadata was included differed by source and by participant, and the metadata was provided uncurated.

Participants in the prospective study were enrolled through a virtual design, were aged roughly 18 to 95 years, and lived in under 25 United States geographic areas. To assign participants to cohorts, the prospective study relied on clinical history that participants themselves reported in a screening survey and a study questionnaire. A participant counted as exposed if, within 2 weeks of entering the study, that participant had been in contact with someone who had a PCR-confirmed or clinician-diagnosed COVID-19 case. Each participant in the prospective study had whole blood, serum and a nasopharyngeal or oropharyngeal swab collected by mobile phlebotomists. Additional blood draws and questionnaires over an approximately 2-month period could optionally be provided by prospective study participants. Blood samples from the prospective study were shipped frozen or at room temperature prior to DNA extraction.

TCRbeta CDR3 regions were amplified from genomic DNA by means of the immunoSEQ Assay, a bias-controlled multiplex PCR. In the source study's methods: The number of nucleated cells in each sample was estimated from the amplification of reference gene primers within the assay. To quantify the absolute abundance of each unique TCRbeta CDR3 rearrangement, sequence reads were collapsed and filtered. For each sample, productive Simpson clonality was calculated by taking the square root of Simpson's diversity index across productive rearrangements. TCRdb stores this immuneACCESS table with in-frame sequences only. Part of the clones is absent; in the studies checked, under half of the shortfall reflects unresolved V genes, and no reason is known for the rest. V and J calls and clone size are given by that table; D and trimming were obtained from the DNA. For this sample the table gives some 360,000 clones, of which around nine tenths were detected only once. Clones ranked in the top ten supply about 0.94% of the sample.

This TCR was sampled from a woman in her twenties or thirties who had been exposed to COVID-19. The sequencing input was PBMCs or T cells enriched from blood (not recorded which). Recombination joined TRBV7-8 with TRBJ2-7, and TRBD1 matches 8 of the central bases. The sequenced DNA is TGTGCCAGCAGCTTATCAGGACAGGGATCCTACGAGCAGTACTTC. Protein translation: CASSLSGQGSYEQYF. Joined to the reference TRBV7-8 and TRBJ2-7 proteins, this CDR3 gives the full variable domain: GAGVSQSPRYKVAKRGQDVALRCDPISGHVSLFWYQQALGQGPEFLTYFQNEAQLDKSGLPSDRFFAERPEGSVSTLKIQRTQQEDSAVYLCASSLSGQGSYEQYFGPGTRLTVT.